This T cell receptor (beta chain) was identified in a study of identical twins. Points from the study as a whole: In beta out-of-frame sequences, the excess sharing between twins was weaker. It was cross-sectional statistical analysis, not following the same donors, that the conclusions relied on.

After template switching added a universal primer site, the resulting cDNA carried unique molecular identifiers. TCRdb passed the 5' RACE reads through MiXCR, listing each CDR3 protein once. The profile shows approximately 670,000 distinct CDR3 sequences, 6% to 6.5% of them singletons. This clonotype has at least ten counts. The antigen remains undetermined. CDR3 length: 14 amino acids. Germline CDR1 reads LNHNV; CDR2 reads YYDKDF (reference sequence). V shed 1 base and J shed 8 bases, with 12 bases lying between them. The sample was naive T cells sorted from blood. The TCR sequence derives from a man aged 18 to 30 in good health. The rearrangement joins TRBV15 to TRBJ1-5; D is undetermined. CDR3 DNA: TGTGCCACCAGCAGAGCGAGGGATGTGAAGCCCCAGCATTTT. Translating gives CATSRARDVKPQHF.